This TCR beta chain was identified in a study of blood T cell repertoires in COVID-19 (dated by TCRdb to 2019 to 2021). For the study in its entirety: Samples covering the acute and convalescent phases of COVID-19 were provided by collaborators in the United States, Italy and Spain. The prospective study material was composed of cDNA or gDNA derived from T cells, B-cell-depleted T cells, or PBMCs. Deeply sampled blood TCRbeta repertoires from subjects exposed to, actively infected with, or recovered from COVID-19 were included in the dataset. The repertoires were released in a freely available public database intended as a resource for research on the immune response to SARS-CoV-2. Samples came from the ongoing ImmuneRACE study (first 160 participants) plus 1,254 subjects from 6 global collaborators. The sample metadata nearly always contained a de-identified subject ID, COVID-19 status, age in years and sex. HLA class I and class II types, where available, came from metadata supplied by the sample provider rather than from assay-based typing.

There are 15 amino acids in the CDR3, from cysteine to phenylalanine inclusive. Only the CDR3 portion is preserved as DNA: 45 bases, with reading frame beginning at the first base. Participants in the prospective study were aged roughly 18 to 89 years, lived in some 24 United States geographic areas, and enrolled through a virtual design. In the prospective study, participants were assigned to cohorts based on the clinical history participants reported in a screening survey and a study questionnaire. Exposed participants had been in contact with someone with a PCR-confirmed or clinician-diagnosed COVID-19 case within 2 weeks of study entry. Mobile phlebotomists in the prospective study collected whole blood, serum and a nasopharyngeal or oropharyngeal swab from every participant. Prospective study participants could optionally give additional blood draws and questionnaires over a roughly 2-month period. Prospective study blood samples were shipped either frozen or at room temperature before DNA extraction.

The immunoSEQ Assay, a bias-controlled multiplex PCR, was used to amplify TCRbeta CDR3 regions from genomic DNA. The original methods were these. Nucleated cell counts per sample were estimated from amplification of reference gene primers within the assay. To quantify the absolute abundance of each unique TCRbeta CDR3 rearrangement, sequence reads were collapsed and filtered. For each sample, productive Simpson clonality was calculated as the square root of Simpson's diversity index across productive rearrangements. TCRdb obtained this table from immuneACCESS and retained in-frame rearrangements with V and J assigned. These tables miss some clones; where compared with another copy, unresolved V genes account for less than half of the shortfall, and the remainder is unexplained. V, J and clone size derive from that table, while D and trimming were established from the DNA sequence. The sample table holds 350,000 to 500,000 clones, of which roughly 84% were seen once. Less than 1.5% of the sample comes from the top ten.

Note on this clone: This clone's antigen is unknown. One base away there is no much larger clone; base qualities are not given.

Study-level results and caveats: The quantity of clinical and demographic metadata differed by source and by participant and was supplied without curation.

What was sequenced was PBMCs or T cells enriched from blood (not recorded which). The receptor was derived from a woman between 18 and 30 years old who had been exposed to COVID-19. Recombination joined TRBV21-1 with TRBJ2-1; no check of the table's D call, TRBD2, against the DNA was made. TRBV21-1 is a documented pseudogene. DNA sequence: TGTGCCAGCAGCAAAGGAGGTAGCTCCTACAATGAGCAGTTCTTC. Its coded protein is CASSKGGSSYNEQFF.